The 8 T cell receptor beta chains below all came from one sample that was sequenced in a study of cytomegalovirus exposure and HLA in healthy donors. Sequencing was performed with immunoSEQ multiplex PCR; in TCRdb, only in-frame clones are kept and a portion is missing. This table holds over 110,000 clones, approximately 86% found once. The specimen sequenced was PBMCs. Receptors originate from a man aged 18 to 29 in good health and CMV-seropositive.

The gene calls are TRBV6-4 and TRBJ1-5; 10 bases align to TRBD1. This CDR3 comprises 14 residues. Germline-derived CDR1 and CDR2 are MRHNA and SNTAGT. The V segment lost 8 bases and the J segment 5 bases; nucleotides outside the gene matches: 6. In DNA, the CDR3 is TGTGCCAGCGGGAGGGACAGGGGCGATCAGCCCCAGCATTTT. Translated: CASGRDRGDQPQHF.

V gene TRBV7-9 combines with J gene TRBJ2-5; 8 bases align to TRBD2. Looked up from germline, CDR1 is SEHNR and CDR2 is FQNEAQ (reference sequence). The CDR3 spans 15 residues. J was trimmed by 2 bases and V by 2 bases; bases with no gene match: 4. This CDR3 is CASSLTSGYQETQYF. CDR3 sequence (DNA): TGTGCCAGCAGCTTAACTAGCGGTTATCAAGAGACCCAGTACTTC. Full variable domain (remainder filled in from reference TRBV7-9 and TRBJ2-5): DTGVSQNPRHKITKRGQNVTFRCDPISEHNRLYWYRQTLGQGPEFLTYFQNEAQLEKSRLLSDRFSAERPKGSFSTLEIQRTEQGDSAMYLCASSLTSGYQETQYFGPGTRLLVL.

Only a few counts were recorded for this clone. This sequence joins TRBV19 and TRBJ1-6; 8 bases line up with TRBD1. The V segment lost 7 bases and the J segment 5 bases; nucleotides outside the gene matches: 7. Germline V gene sequence: CDR1 LNHDA, CDR2 SQIVND (reference sequence). This CDR3 is 15 amino acids long. CDR3 sequence reads: CASTGQGGDNSPLHF. The CDR3 nucleotides read TGTGCCAGTACCGGACAGGGAGGGGATAATTCACCCCTCCACTTT.

The chain employs TRBV6-6 and TRBJ1-2; D might be TRBD1 (5 bases). The CDR3 consists of 15 residues. The ends were cut back, 0 bases at V and 4 bases at J, with 12 bases in the middle. Germline values: CDR1 MNHNY, CDR2 SVGAGI (reference sequence). The CDR3 nucleotides read TGTGCCAGCAGTTACTCGCGCGGGGGAAGCTATGGCTACACCTTC. Its protein product is CASSYSRGGSYGYTF.

CDR3 protein: CASSLVRGTGELFF. In nucleotides, the CDR3 is TGCGCCAGCAGCTTGGTCCGGGGCACCGGGGAGCTGTTTTTT. This chain links TRBV5-1 with TRBJ2-2, with D perhaps TRBD2 (5 bases). Germline assignment: CDR1 SGHRS and CDR2 YFSETQ. Trimming stripped 0 bases from V and 4 bases from J, with 7 bases between. This CDR3 contains 14 residues.

The chain employs TRBV9 and TRBJ2-7; TRBD2 matches 14 bases. The junction had 8 bases not matched to a gene; V was cut back by 3 bases and J by 6 bases. Germline CDR1 SGDLS, CDR2 YYNGEE. The CDR3 has 16 residues. The CDR3 sequence is CASSAGTSGRKFEQYF. The DNA for the CDR3 is TGTGCCAGCAGCGCAGGGACTAGCGGGAGAAAGTTCGAGCAGTACTTC.

The gene calls are TRBV9 and TRBJ2-7; D is perhaps TRBD2 (5 bases). The CDR3 spans 15 residues. Looked up from germline, CDR1 is SGDLS and CDR2 is YYNGEE. V shed 0 bases and J shed 0 bases, with 10 bases lying between them. CDR3 residues: CASSVGGSASYEQYF. Written as DNA, the CDR3 is TGTGCCAGCAGCGTAGGGGGTAGCGCCTCCTACGAGCAGTACTTC.

The rearrangement joins TRBV11-2 to TRBJ2-1, with 10 bases aligning to TRBD2. The CDR3 has 16 residues. Germline values: CDR1 SGHAT, CDR2 FQNNGV. Germline trimming cut 1 base from V and 8 bases from J; bases unmatched to any gene: 8. The CDR3 is CASSLATSGKGDEQFF. DNA of the CDR3: TGTGCCAGCAGCTTAGCCACTAGCGGGAAAGGTGATGAGCAGTTCTTC.